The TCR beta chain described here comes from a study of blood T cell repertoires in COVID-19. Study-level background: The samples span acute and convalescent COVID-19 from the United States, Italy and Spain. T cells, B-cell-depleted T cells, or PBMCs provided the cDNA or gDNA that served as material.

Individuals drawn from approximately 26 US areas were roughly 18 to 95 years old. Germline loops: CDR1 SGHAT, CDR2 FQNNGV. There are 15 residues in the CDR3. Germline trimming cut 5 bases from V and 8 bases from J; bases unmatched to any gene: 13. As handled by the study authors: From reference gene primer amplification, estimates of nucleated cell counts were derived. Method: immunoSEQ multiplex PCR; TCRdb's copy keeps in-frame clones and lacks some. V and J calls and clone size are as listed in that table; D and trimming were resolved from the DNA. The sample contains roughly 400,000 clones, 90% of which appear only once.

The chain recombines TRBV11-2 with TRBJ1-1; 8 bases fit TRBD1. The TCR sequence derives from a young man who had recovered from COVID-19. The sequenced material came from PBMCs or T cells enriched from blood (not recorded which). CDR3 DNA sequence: TGTGCCAGCAGCCCCGGACAGGGAAAGGCGGGGGAAGCTTTCTTT. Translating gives CASSPGQGKAGEAFF.